The sequence of this TCR beta chain was determined in a study of regulatory and conventional T cells in RAG deficiency. As for this clone: Its antigen is not known.

V lost 3 bases and J lost 5, with 10 bases in between. The CDR3 spans 13 residues. Germline V gene data show CDR1 as KGHSH and CDR2 as LQKENI. Study findings and constraints: Omenn patients showed >75% Treg-Tconv overlap and shorter CDR3 lengths.

Produced via immunoSEQ multiplex PCR; TCRdb's table is partial and in-frame only. The table has over 10,000 clones, approximately 93% seen once. Regulatory T cells were sorted from blood as CD4+ CD25-high CD127-low cells. These data also featured in a second study, about regulatory T cells. That source notes: The primer mix had 52 TRBV and 13 TRBJ primers.

Specimen: CD127- CD25+ CD4+ Tregs sorted from blood. The origin of this receptor is a human donor in good health. The V call is TRBV18, the J call TRBJ1-2; D unclear. CDR3 protein: CASSPSGYYGYTF. The CDR3 nucleotides are TGTGCCAGCTCACCCTCGGGGTATTATGGCTACACCTTC. Using reference TRBV18 and TRBJ1-2 for the parts outside the CDR3, the full variable domain is NAGVMQNPRHLVRRRGQEARLRCSPMKGHSHVYWYRQLPEEGLKFMVYLQKENIIDESGMPKERFSAEFPKEGPSILRIQQVVRGDSAAYFCASSPSGYYGYTFGSGTRLTVV.